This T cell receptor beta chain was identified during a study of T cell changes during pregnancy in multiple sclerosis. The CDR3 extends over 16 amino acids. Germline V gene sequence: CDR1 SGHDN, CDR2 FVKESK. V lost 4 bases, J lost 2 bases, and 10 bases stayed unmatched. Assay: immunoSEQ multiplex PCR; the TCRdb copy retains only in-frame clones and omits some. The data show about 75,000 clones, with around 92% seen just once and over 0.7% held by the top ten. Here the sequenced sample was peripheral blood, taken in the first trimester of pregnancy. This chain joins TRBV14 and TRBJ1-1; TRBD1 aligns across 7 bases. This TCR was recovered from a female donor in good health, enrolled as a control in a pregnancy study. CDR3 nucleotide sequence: TGTGCCAGCAGCCGACCCGGACAGGCCGTTAACACTGAAGCTTTCTTT. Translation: CASSRPGQAVNTEAFF.